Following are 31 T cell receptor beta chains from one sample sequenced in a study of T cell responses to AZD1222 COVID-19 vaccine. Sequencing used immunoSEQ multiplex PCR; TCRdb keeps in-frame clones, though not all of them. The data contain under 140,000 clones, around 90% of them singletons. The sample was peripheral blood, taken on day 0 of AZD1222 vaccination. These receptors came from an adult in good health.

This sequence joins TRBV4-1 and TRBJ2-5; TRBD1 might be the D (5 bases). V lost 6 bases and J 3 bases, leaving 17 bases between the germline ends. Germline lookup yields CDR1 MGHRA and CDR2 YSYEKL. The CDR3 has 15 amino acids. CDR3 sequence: CASRPTPATEETQYF. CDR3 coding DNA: TGCGCCAGCAGGCCAACCCCCGCGACAGAAGAGACCCAGTACTTC.

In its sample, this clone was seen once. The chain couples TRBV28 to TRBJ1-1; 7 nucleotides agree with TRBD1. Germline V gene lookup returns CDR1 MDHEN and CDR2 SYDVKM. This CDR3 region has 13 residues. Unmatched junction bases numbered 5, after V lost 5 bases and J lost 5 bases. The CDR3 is CASSPGTETEAFF. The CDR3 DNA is TGTGCCAGCAGTCCCGGGACAGAAACTGAAGCTTTCTTT.

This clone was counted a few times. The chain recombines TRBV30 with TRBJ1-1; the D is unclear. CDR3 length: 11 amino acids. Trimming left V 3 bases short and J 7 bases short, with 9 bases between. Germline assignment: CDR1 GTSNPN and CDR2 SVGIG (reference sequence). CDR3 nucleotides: TGTGCCTGGAGCTTTAACGATGAAGCTTTCTTT. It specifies CAWSFNDEAFF. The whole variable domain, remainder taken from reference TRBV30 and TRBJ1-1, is SQTIHQWPATLVQPVGSPLSLECTVEGTSNPNLYWYRQAAGRGLQLLFYSVGIGQISSEVPQNLSASRPQDRQFILSSKKLLLSDSGFYLCAWSFNDEAFFGQGTRLTVV.

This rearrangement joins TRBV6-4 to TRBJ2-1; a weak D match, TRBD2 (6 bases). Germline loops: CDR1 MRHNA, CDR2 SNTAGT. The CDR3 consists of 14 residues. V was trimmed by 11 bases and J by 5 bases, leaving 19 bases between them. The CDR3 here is CAAYPGTCNNEQFF. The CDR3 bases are TGTGCCGCCTACCCCGGGACTTGTAACAATGAGCAGTTCTTC.

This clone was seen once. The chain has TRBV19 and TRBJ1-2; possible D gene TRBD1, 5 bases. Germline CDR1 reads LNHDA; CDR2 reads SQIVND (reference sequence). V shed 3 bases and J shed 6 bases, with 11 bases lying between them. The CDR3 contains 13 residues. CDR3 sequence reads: CASSMGRGDGYTF. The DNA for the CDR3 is TGTGCCAGTAGTATGGGGAGGGGCGATGGCTACACCTTC.

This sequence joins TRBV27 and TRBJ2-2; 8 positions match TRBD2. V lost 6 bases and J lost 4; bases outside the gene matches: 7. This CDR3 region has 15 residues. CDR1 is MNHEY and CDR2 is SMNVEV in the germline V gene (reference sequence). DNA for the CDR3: TGTGCCAGCAGCCGACTAGCGTCGAGCACCGGGGAGCTGTTTTTT. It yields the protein CASSRLASSTGELFF.

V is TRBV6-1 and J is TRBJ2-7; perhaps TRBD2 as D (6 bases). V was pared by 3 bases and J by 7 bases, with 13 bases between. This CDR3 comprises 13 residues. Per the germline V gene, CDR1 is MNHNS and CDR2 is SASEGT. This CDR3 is CASSEGSRDEQYF. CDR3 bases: TGTGCCAGCAGTGAGGGATCGCGGGATGAGCAGTACTTC.

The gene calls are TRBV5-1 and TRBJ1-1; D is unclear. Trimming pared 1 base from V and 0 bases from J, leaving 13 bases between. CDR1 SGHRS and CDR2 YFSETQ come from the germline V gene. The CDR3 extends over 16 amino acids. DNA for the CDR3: TGCGCCAGCAGCTTGCGGTGGGGTGGGATGAACACTGAAGCTTTCTTT. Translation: CASSLRWGGMNTEAFF.

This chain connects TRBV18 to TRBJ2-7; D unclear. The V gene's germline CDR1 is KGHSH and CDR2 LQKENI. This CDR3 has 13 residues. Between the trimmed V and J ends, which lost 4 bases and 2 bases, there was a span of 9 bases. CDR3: CASSQAGAYEQYF. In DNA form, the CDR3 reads TGTGCCAGCTCACAGGCAGGTGCCTACGAGCAGTACTTC. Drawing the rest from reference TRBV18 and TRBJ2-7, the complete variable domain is NAGVMQNPRHLVRRRGQEARLRCSPMKGHSHVYWYRQLPEEGLKFMVYLQKENIIDESGMPKERFSAEFPKEGPSILRIQQVVRGDSAAYFCASSQAGAYEQYFGPGTRLTVT.

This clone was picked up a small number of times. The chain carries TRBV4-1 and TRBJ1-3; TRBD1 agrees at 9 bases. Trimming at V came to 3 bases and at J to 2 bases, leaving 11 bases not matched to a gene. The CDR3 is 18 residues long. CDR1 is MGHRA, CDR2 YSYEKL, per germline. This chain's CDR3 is CASSHGPVQGATGNTIYF. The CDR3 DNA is TGCGCCAGCAGCCATGGGCCCGTACAGGGGGCGACTGGAAACACCATATATTTT.

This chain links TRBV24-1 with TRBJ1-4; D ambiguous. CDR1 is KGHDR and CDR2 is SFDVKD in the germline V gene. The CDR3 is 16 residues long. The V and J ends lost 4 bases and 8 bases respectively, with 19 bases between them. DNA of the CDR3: TGTGCCACCAGTGACCGGAGCCAGGATAAAGGCGAAAAACTGTTTTTT. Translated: CATSDRSQDKGEKLFF.

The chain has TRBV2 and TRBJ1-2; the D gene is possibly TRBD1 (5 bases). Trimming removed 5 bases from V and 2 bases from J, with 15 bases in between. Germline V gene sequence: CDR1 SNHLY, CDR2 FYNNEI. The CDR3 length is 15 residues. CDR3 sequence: CASSPRRRDNYGYTF. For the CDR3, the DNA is TGTGCCAGCAGTCCCAGACGTCGGGACAACTATGGCTACACCTTC.

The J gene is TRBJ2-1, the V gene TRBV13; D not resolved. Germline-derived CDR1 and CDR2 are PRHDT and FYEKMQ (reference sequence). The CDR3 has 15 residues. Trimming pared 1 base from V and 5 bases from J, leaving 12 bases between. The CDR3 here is CASSLVVGKNNEQFF. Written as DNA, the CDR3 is TGTGCCAGCAGCTTAGTGGTAGGGAAGAACAATGAGCAGTTCTTC.

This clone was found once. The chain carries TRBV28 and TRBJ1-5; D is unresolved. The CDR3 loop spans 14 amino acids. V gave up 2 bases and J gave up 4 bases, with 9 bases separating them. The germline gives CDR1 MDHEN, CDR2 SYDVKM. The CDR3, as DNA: TGTGCCAGCAGTTTAAGGAGTTCTAATCAGCCCCAGCATTTT. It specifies CASSLRSSNQPQHF.

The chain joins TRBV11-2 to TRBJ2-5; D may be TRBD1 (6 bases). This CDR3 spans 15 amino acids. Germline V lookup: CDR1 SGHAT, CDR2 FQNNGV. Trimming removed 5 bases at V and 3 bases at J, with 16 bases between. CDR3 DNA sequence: TGTGCCAGCAGCCCATTCAGGGGACCTAAAGAGACCCAGTACTTC. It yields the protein CASSPFRGPKETQYF.

The CDR3 DNA sequence: TGCGCCAGCAGCGTGGCAGGGGTTAATTCACCCCTCCACTTT. Its protein is CASSVAGVNSPLHF. This chain joins TRBV10-2 and TRBJ1-6; a weak D match, TRBD1 (6 bases). The germline gives CDR1 WSHSY, CDR2 SAAADI. The V end was cut by 6 bases, the J end by 6 bases, with 12 bases between. The CDR3 has 14 amino acids.

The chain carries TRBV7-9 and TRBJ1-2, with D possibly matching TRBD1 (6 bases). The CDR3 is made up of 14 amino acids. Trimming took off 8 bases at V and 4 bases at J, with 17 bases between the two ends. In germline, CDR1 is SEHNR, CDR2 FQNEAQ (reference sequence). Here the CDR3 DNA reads TGTGCCAGCTTAGGGGGGGGAGCTGGCTATGGCTACACCTTC. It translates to CASLGGGAGYGYTF.

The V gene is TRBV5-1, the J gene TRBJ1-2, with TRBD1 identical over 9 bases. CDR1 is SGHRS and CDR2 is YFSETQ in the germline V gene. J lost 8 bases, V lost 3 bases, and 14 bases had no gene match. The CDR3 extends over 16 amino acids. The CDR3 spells CASSSGDRAFGSGYTF. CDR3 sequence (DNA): TGCGCCAGCAGCTCAGGGGACAGGGCCTTTGGGAGCGGCTACACCTTC.

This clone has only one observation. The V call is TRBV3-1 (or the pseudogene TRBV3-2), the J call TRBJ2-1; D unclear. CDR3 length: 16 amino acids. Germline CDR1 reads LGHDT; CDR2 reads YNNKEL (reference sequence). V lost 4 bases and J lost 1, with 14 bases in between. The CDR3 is CASSPQHLPSYNEQFF. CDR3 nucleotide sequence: TGTGCCAGCAGCCCTCAACACTTACCTTCCTACAATGAGCAGTTCTTC.

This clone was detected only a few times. CDR3 in amino acids: CASSPNSAVVGPEKLFF. In nucleotides, the CDR3 is TGTGCCAGCAGCCCCAACTCGGCCGTCGTAGGCCCCGAAAAACTGTTTTTT. The chain is built from TRBV11-3 and TRBJ1-4; D ambiguous. Germline CDR1 reads SGHNT; CDR2 reads YENEEA. The CDR3 is 17 residues long. Trimming pared 5 bases from V and 8 bases from J, leaving 24 bases between.

The CDR3: CASSTQGPGEKLFF. The CDR3 bases are TGCGCCAGCAGCACACAGGGGCCCGGTGAAAAACTGTTTTTT. The V call is TRBV5-1, the J call TRBJ1-4; 7 bases align to TRBD1. Germline V CDR1 and CDR2: SGHRS, YFSETQ. This CDR3 region has 14 residues. V was clipped by 4 bases and J by 7 bases; unmatched bases: 7.

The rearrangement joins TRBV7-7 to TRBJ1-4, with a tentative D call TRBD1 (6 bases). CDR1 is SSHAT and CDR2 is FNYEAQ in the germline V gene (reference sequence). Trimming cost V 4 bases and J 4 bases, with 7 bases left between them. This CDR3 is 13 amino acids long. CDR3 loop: CASSSGVNEKLFF. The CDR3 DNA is TGTGCCAGCAGCTCAGGGGTTAATGAAAAACTGTTTTTT.

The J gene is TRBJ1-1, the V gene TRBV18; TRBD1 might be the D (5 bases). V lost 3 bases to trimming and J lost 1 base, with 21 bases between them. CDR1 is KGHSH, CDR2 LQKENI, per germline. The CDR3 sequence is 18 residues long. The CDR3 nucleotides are TGTGCCAGCTCACCTTATGAGAGGTTGGCCGGGGGGAACACTGAAGCTTTCTTT. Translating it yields CASSPYERLAGGNTEAFF.

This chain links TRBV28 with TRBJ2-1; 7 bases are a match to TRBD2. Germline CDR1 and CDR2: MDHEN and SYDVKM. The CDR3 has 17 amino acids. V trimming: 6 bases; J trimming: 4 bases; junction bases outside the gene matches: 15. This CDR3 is CASSPPFWAGEYNEQFF. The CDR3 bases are TGTGCCAGCAGCCCTCCCTTTTGGGCGGGGGAGTACAATGAGCAGTTCTTC.

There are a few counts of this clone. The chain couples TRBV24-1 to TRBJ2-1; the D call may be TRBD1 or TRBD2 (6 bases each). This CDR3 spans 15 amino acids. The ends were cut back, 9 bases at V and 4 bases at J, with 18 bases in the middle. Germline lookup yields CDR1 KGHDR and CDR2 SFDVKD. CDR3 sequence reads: CATQGGKTGYNEQFF. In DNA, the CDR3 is TGTGCCACCCAGGGCGGGAAAACAGGGTACAATGAGCAGTTCTTC.

Written as DNA, the CDR3 is TGCGCCAGCAGCCGCGACAGGGGTGGAAACACCATATATTTT. Residues: CASSRDRGGNTIYF. The gene calls are TRBV5-1 and TRBJ1-3; the match to TRBD1 covers 8 bases. V trimming: 4 bases; J trimming: 3 bases; junction bases outside the gene matches: 3. The CDR3 extends over 14 amino acids. Germline-derived CDR1 and CDR2 are SGHRS and YFSETQ.

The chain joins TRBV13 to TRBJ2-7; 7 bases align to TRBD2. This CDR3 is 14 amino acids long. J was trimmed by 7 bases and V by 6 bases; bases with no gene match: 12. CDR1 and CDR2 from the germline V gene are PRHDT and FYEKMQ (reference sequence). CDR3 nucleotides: TGTGCCAGCAGTTTAAGGGTGAGCGGGGATGAGCAGTACTTC. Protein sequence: CASSLRVSGDEQYF.

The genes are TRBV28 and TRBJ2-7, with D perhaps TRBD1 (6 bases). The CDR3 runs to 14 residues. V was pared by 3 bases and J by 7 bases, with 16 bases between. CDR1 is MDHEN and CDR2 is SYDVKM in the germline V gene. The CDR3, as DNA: TGTGCCAGCAGTTTCGGGCAGGGGATCAGGGAGCAGTACTTC. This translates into CASSFGQGIREQYF.

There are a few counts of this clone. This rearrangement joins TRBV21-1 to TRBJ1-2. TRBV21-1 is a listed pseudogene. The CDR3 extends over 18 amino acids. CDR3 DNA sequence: TGTGCCAGCAGCAAAGGGGGTGCCACGTCGATTGTTCTCTACGGCTACACCTTC. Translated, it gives CASSKGGATSIVLYGYTF.

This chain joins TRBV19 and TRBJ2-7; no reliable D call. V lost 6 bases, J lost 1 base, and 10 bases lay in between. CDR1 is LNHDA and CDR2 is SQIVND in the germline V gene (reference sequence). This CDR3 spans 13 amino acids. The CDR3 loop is CASSGRMSYEQYF. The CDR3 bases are TGTGCCAGTAGCGGACGGATGTCCTACGAGCAGTACTTC.

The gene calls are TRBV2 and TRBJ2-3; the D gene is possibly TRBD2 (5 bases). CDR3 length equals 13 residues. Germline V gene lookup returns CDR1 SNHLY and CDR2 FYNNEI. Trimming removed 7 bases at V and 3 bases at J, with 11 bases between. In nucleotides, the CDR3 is TGTGCCAGCACTTACCGAGGGACAGATACGCAGTATTTT. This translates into CASTYRGTDTQYF.